A single sample gave rise to the 7 T cell receptor beta chains below, sequenced in a study of cytomegalovirus exposure and HLA in healthy donors. PCR involved 60 Vbeta and 13 Jbeta primers. This table comes from immunoSEQ multiplex PCR, and its TCRdb copy is limited to in-frame clones, with some not included. Among about 130,000 clones listed, around four fifths were seen once. Sequencing input: PBMCs. The receptors were gathered from a man between 18 and 35 years old in good health and CMV-seropositive.

The chain employs TRBV6-1 and TRBJ1-1, with D unclear. The ends were cut back, 7 bases at V and 1 base at J, with 7 bases in the middle. Germline CDR1 is MNHNS and CDR2 is SASEGT. CDR3 length: 12 amino acids. The CDR3 nucleotides are TGTGCCAGCATCCATCCGAACACTGAAGCTTTCTTT. Protein sequence: CASIHPNTEAFF.

The rearrangement joins TRBV7-9 to TRBJ1-3; D is unclear. Per germline, CDR1 SEHNR and CDR2 FQNEAQ (reference sequence). The CDR3 length is 13 residues. Trimming pared 5 bases from V and 4 bases from J, leaving 9 bases between. The DNA of the CDR3 is TGTGCCAGCAGCCGAGAGACAGGAAACACCATATATTTT. This translates into CASSRETGNTIYF. The variable domain in full, completed from reference TRBV7-9 and TRBJ1-3, reads DTGVSQNPRHKITKRGQNVTFRCDPISEHNRLYWYRQTLGQGPEFLTYFQNEAQLEKSRLLSDRFSAERPKGSFSTLEIQRTEQGDSAMYLCASSRETGNTIYFGEGSWLTVV.

The rearrangement joins TRBV19 to TRBJ2-1; TRBD1 matches 9 bases. CDR3 length equals 13 residues. V shed 7 bases and J 4 bases; nucleotides not matched to a gene: 2. The V gene's germline CDR1 is LNHDA and CDR2 SQIVND (reference sequence). As DNA, the CDR3 is TGTGCCAGTACACAGGGGGCGTACAATGAGCAGTTCTTC. Translation gives CASTQGAYNEQFF. Filled out from reference TRBV19 and TRBJ2-1, the complete variable domain reads DGGITQSPKYLFRKEGQNVTLSCEQNLNHDAMYWYRQDPGQGLRLIYYSQIVNDFQKGDIAEGYSVSREKKESFPLTVTSAQKNPTAFYLCASTQGAYNEQFFGPGTRLTVL.

V gene TRBV13 combines with J gene TRBJ2-1; 7 bases match TRBD2. The germline gives CDR1 PRHDT, CDR2 FYEKMQ (reference sequence). This CDR3 comprises 15 residues. Trimming at V came to 3 bases and at J to 4 bases, leaving 6 bases not matched to a gene. CDR3 region: CASSFQGGWYNEQFF. For the CDR3, the DNA is TGTGCCAGCAGCTTCCAGGGAGGGTGGTACAATGAGCAGTTCTTC.

This chain joins TRBV11-2 and TRBJ1-1; D ambiguous. This CDR3 comprises 12 residues. The V end lost 3 bases, the J end lost 11 bases, and 13 bases lay between the germline ends. CDR1 and CDR2 (germline): SGHAT, FQNNGV. CDR3 in DNA: TGTGCCAGCAGCTTGGGTAGCGGCAATGCTTTCTTT. Residues: CASSLGSGNAFF.

The V call is TRBV19, the J call TRBJ2-7; possibly TRBD2 for D (6 bases). Trimming took off 3 bases at V and 5 bases at J, with 17 bases between the two ends. Germline V gene data show CDR1 as LNHDA and CDR2 as SQIVND (reference sequence). The CDR3 has 15 amino acids. This CDR3 reads CASSIGSGGYNEQYF. CDR3 DNA: TGTGCCAGTAGTATCGGTTCTGGGGGGTACAACGAGCAGTACTTC.

The rearrangement links TRBV15 to TRBJ1-1, with 8 bases matching TRBD1. The trim removed 3 bases at V and 2 bases at J, leaving 2 bases unmatched. The CDR3 runs 14 residues. Germline V gene lookup returns CDR1 LNHNV and CDR2 YYDKDF (reference sequence). The CDR3 DNA sequence: TGTGCCACCAGCAGGACAGGGGAAAACACTGAAGCTTTCTTT. Translated: CATSRTGENTEAFF. The variable domain in full, with the rest retrieved from reference TRBV15 and TRBJ1-1, is DAMVIQNPRYQVTQFGKPVTLSCSQTLNHNVMYWYQQKSSQAPKLLFHYYDKDFNNEADTPDNFQSRRPNTSFCFLDIRSPGLGDTAMYLCATSRTGENTEAFFGQGTRLTVV.